The 13 T cell receptor beta chains below all came from one sample that was sequenced in a study of T cells in Graves' hyperthyroidism and ophthalmopathy. The CDR3 regions of TCR beta were amplified from RNA transcripts. First-round RT-PCR with HTBI primers amplified the TCR CDR3 region. TCRdb re-derived calls from the multiplex PCR reads in MiXCR, one entry per CDR3 protein. Of around 370,000 distinct CDR3 sequences in the sample, about 18% were seen once. Input material: blood. These TCRs come from a young man with Graves' ophthalmopathy.

This clonotype was seen repeatedly, ten times or more. The V call is TRBV11-2, the J call TRBJ2-7; a weak D match, TRBD2 (6 bases). Germline CDR1 reads SGHAT; CDR2 reads FQNNGV. The V end lost 6 bases, the J end lost 5 bases, and 20 bases lay between the germline ends. This CDR3 comprises 15 residues. CDR3 bases: TGTGCCAGCAGTGCTCCGGGACTGGTGGTCGACGAGCAGTACTTC. It yields the protein CASSAPGLVVDEQYF.

The chain combines TRBV4-2 with TRBJ2-3; 8 bases are a match to TRBD2. This CDR3 comprises 18 residues. V lost 2 bases and J lost 4; bases outside the gene matches: 14. Germline V gene lookup returns CDR1 LGHNA and CDR2 YNFKEQ. This CDR3 is CASSQTQGGARGADTQYF. CDR3 sequence (DNA): TGTGCCAGCAGCCAAACCCAGGGAGGGGCGCGGGGGGCAGATACGCAGTATTTT.

This clonotype was seen at least ten times. The rearrangement uses TRBV3-1 and TRBJ1-6; 10 nucleotides align to TRBD1. V lost 4 bases and J lost 9; bases outside the gene matches: 3. The germline CDR1 and CDR2 sequences are LGHDT and YNNKEL (reference sequence). CDR3 length equals 14 residues. CDR3 loop: CASSPGTGVSPLHF. The CDR3 region has the DNA TGTGCCAGCAGCCCGGGGACAGGGGTTTCACCCCTCCACTTT.

This clonotype came up a few times. V and J are TRBV19 and TRBJ1-2, with D hard to call. Trimming took off 5 bases at V and 8 bases at J, with 12 bases between the two ends. Germline lookup yields CDR1 LNHDA and CDR2 SQIVND (reference sequence). The CDR3 is made up of 12 amino acids. Written as DNA, the CDR3 is TGTGCCAGTAGTCGAGGAGAAGAAGGCTACACCTTC. This codes for CASSRGEEGYTF.

This chain links TRBV4-1 with TRBJ1-4; D gene unclear. The V end lost 1 base, the J end lost 4 bases, and 10 bases lay between the germline ends. The CDR3 has 15 residues. The germline V gene has CDR1 MGHRA and CDR2 YSYEKL. CDR3 protein: CASSQVAGYNEKLFF. The CDR3 DNA follows: TGCGCCAGCAGCCAAGTGGCCGGTTATAATGAAAAACTGTTTTTT.

Ten or more counts support this clonotype. This may be a read error: a much more frequent sequence differs by one nucleotide. CDR3 protein: CASSLQGHTEAFF. The CDR3 nucleotides read TGTGCCAGCAGTTTACAGGGGCACACTGAAGCTTTCTTT. V and J are TRBV12-3 or TRBV12-4 and TRBJ1-1, with D possibly TRBD1 on 6 matching bases. The CDR3 is 13 amino acids. Deletions cut 2 bases from V and 3 bases from J, with 7 bases between.

This clonotype was counted between two and nine times. J is TRBJ2-2 and V is TRBV10-1; D gene uncertain. Trimming stripped 2 bases from V and 0 bases from J, with 7 bases between. Germline V gene data show CDR1 as WNHNN and CDR2 as SYGVQD (reference sequence). The CDR3 contains 15 residues. The CDR3 region has the DNA TGCGCCAGCAGTGAGGACAAGGCGAACACCGGGGAGCTGTTTTTT. The encoded protein is CASSEDKANTGELFF.

V usage is TRBV19 and J usage is TRBJ2-3; 7 bases line up with TRBD2. The germline V gene encodes CDR1 LNHDA and CDR2 SQIVND (reference sequence). This CDR3 has 17 residues. V was pared by 5 bases and J by 3 bases, with 14 bases of the junction left unmatched. CDR3 in DNA: TGTGCCAGTAGTTTTTCTCCAGCGGGGCATCCAACAGATACGCAGTATTTT. This encodes CASSFSPAGHPTDTQYF. The full variable domain, completed using reference TRBV19 and TRBJ2-3, is DGGITQSPKYLFRKEGQNVTLSCEQNLNHDAMYWYRQDPGQGLRLIYYSQIVNDFQKGDIAEGYSVSREKKESFPLTVTSAQKNPTAFYLCASSFSPAGHPTDTQYFGPGTRLTVL.

This clonotype was observed a handful of times. This chain connects TRBV18 to TRBJ1-5; 9 positions agree with TRBD1. The CDR3 is 15 residues long. Trimming took 3 bases from V and 3 from J; bases not matched to a gene: 3. CDR1 KGHSH and CDR2 LQKENI come from the germline V gene. CDR3 nucleotide sequence: TGTGCCAGCTCACCGGGACAGGGTATCAATCAGCCCCAGCATTTT. Translating gives CASSPGQGINQPQHF.

This clonotype was seen a handful of times. V usage is TRBV19 and J usage is TRBJ2-5; TRBD2 is a possible D gene (6 bases). Germline loops: CDR1 LNHDA, CDR2 SQIVND (reference sequence). This CDR3 region has 13 residues. V was clipped by 4 bases and J by 5 bases, with 11 bases between them. The CDR3 sequence: CASSTRDGETQYF. The CDR3 DNA reads TGTGCCAGTAGTACGCGGGATGGGGAGACCCAGTACTTC.

This clonotype was observed once. This sequence joins TRBV6-1 and TRBJ2-3; maybe TRBD1 (6 bases). There are 16 residues in the CDR3. Trimming cost V 10 bases and J 2 bases, with 22 bases left between them. Germline lookup yields CDR1 MNHNS and CDR2 SASEGT. The CDR3 coding sequence is TGTGCCACAATCGTGGGGTGGGGGCAAAACACAGATACGCAGTATTTT. The encoded protein is CATIVGWGQNTDTQYF.

This sequence joins TRBV4-1 and TRBJ1-1; 7 bases fit TRBD1. Looked up from germline, CDR1 is MGHRA and CDR2 is YSYEKL. The CDR3 has 14 residues. After removal of 1 base from V and 3 bases from J, the junction contained 2 bases not matched to a gene. The CDR3 nucleotides are TGCGCCAGCAGCCAAGCCGACAGGGACACTGAAGCTTTCTTT. This encodes CASSQADRDTEAFF.

Comment on this clonotype: Possible read error: a much larger clone is one base away. This chain links TRBV5-1 with TRBJ2-1, with D perhaps matching TRBD1 or TRBD2 (6 bases each). The CDR3 extends over 16 amino acids. CDR1 is SGHRS, CDR2 YFSETQ, per germline. V lost 0 bases and J lost 10, with 20 bases in between. For the CDR3, the DNA is TGCGCCAGCAGCTTGGCTCCGGGGGCTCTAAGCTACGAGCAGTTCTTC. The encoded protein is CASSLAPGALSYEQFF. Looking up the rest from reference TRBV5-1 and TRBJ2-1 gives the full variable domain: KAGVTQTPRYLIKTRGQQVTLSCSPISGHRSVSWYQQTPGQGLQFLFEYFSETQRNKGNFPGRFSGRQFSNSRSEMNVSTLELGDSALYLCASSLAPGALSYEQFFGPGTRLTVL.